Here is one TCR beta chain with its context. This clonotype is categorized as medium-sized (0.01 to 0.1%). What this receptor recognizes is not known. No qualities accompany the bases; no much larger clone lies one base away. Because this beta chain is a stray read in a library intended to capture alpha chains, its abundance should not be given much weight. Library construction relied on 5' RACE. TCRdb lists the instrument as NextSeq 500. The TCR library protocol attached a unique molecular identifier to each TCR cDNA molecule to allow correction of PCR and sequencing errors. As for the original processing: TCR identification, UMI-based error correction and CDR3 extraction were performed with Decombinator tools. TCRs above a frequency of 2 per 1,000, corresponding to the top 1% of the tumor frequency distribution, were defined as expanded. Expanded tumor TCRs were classed as regional if statistically deemed absent (corrected P<0.05) from at least one tumor region, otherwise ubiquitous. Renyi diversity was calculated using the R vegan package after each repertoire was subsampled 100 times to 5,000 TCRs. CDR3 similarity networks were built from amino acid triplet string-kernel similarity, connecting CDR3s with pairwise similarity above 0.82. The public reads were quality trimmed at Q25 with fastp and then assembled into clones with MiXCR by TCRdb, keeping productive beta chains. Each entry merges the rows of one CDR3 protein and shows their most common DNA and genes. For this entry, the V and J calls and clone size follow TCRdb and not the study's own pipeline. Here the sample has about 6,000 distinct CDR3 sequences; over 13% occur a single time. The ten largest clones capture about 9.4% of the sample.

The data originate from a study of spatial heterogeneity in lung cancer (dated by TCRdb to the late 2010s). With respect to the entire study: Beta-chain transcripts were consistently detected in greater numbers than alpha-chain transcripts, which likely reflected higher beta-chain transcript abundance. In the raw uncorrected reads, each unique combination of TCR and UMI appeared on average more than ten times. The study linked features of the TCR repertoire to counts of nonsynonymous mutations, which were determined by whole-exome sequencing of tumor tissue. The study quantitatively compared TCR alpha and beta repertoires across multiple tumor regions, matched nontumor lung and blood in non-small cell lung cancer. Both alpha and beta chains were TCR-sequenced in samples taken at surgery, namely 220 tumor regions, 62 to 70 matched nontumor lung samples and over 55 PBMC samples. A strong correlation was found between TCR transcript counts in tumor regions and a T cell transcriptional module score from matched bulk RNA-seq. The full study reports these points: TCR-seq coverage of tumor T cells was estimated to be only roughly 7.5% for alpha chains and roughly 14% for beta chains. Additional single-cell paired TCR alpha and beta sequencing was considered necessary to confirm, at a functional level, the hypothesis that regional TCRs recognize regional mutations. The count of ubiquitous expanded TCRs correlated with the count of ubiquitous nonsynonymous mutations, and the count of regional expanded TCRs correlated with the count of regional nonsynonymous mutations. The tumor nonsynonymous mutation count correlated with the number of expanded alpha and beta TCRs within the tumor.

The time point tag for this specimen amounts to: sample taken at primary tumor resection. Samples were obtained from around 72 patients with early-stage, untreated non-small cell lung cancer from the lung TRACERx cohort. Whole RNA extracted from tumor and nontumor lung tissue, or from cryopreserved PBMC samples, was used for TCR sequencing without cell sorting. Only patients for whom sufficient RNA was available from at least two tumor regions were selected for TCR sequencing. Tumor and adjacent nontumor lung specimens were reviewed by a lung pathologist before selection. After removal of 5 bases from V and 2 bases from J, the junction retains 8 bases not matched to a gene. The CDR3 measures 15 amino acids from cysteine to phenylalanine. Only CDR3 DNA is held: 45 bases, read in frame from base 1. CDR1 MDHEN and CDR2 SYDVKM are derived from the germline V gene.

The receptor's source is a male donor with early-stage non-small cell lung cancer. The sequence links TRBV28 to TRBJ1-1; TRBD1 aligns with 7 central bases. The sequences come from lung tumor tissue, collected at surgery. The nucleotides read TGTGCCAGCAGTCCCCACAGACAGGGTAACACTGAAGCTTTCTTT. This codes for CASSPHRQGNTEAFF.